These 21 T cell receptor beta chains were all obtained from the same sample, sequenced in a study of identical twins. TCRdb re-called the 5' RACE reads with MiXCR, one entry per CDR3 protein. In the table there are a few hundred thousand distinct CDR3 sequences, under 20% of which are singletons. Sequenced material: naive T cells sorted from blood. The receptors originated from a man aged 45-65 years in good health.

This clonotype appeared a few times. This sequence joins TRBV25-1 and TRBJ1-5; tentatively, D is TRBD1 (6 bases). The germline V and J ends were trimmed by 4 bases and 7 bases, with 14 bases remaining between them. Germline assignment: CDR1 MGHDK and CDR2 SYGVNS. This CDR3 contains 14 residues. The CDR3 nucleotides are TGTGCCAGCAGTGGAACAGGGAATAGACAGCCCCAGCATTTT. Its protein product is CASSGTGNRQPQHF.

This clonotype was observed a handful of times. V and J are TRBV7-9 and TRBJ2-4; D unclear. Trimming removed 3 bases at V and 4 bases at J, with 16 bases between. Germline-derived CDR1 and CDR2 are SEHNR and FQNEAQ (reference sequence). The CDR3 has 16 amino acids. CDR3 nucleotides: TGTGCCAGCAGCTTCGTCACGGTGAGGAGAAAAAACATTCAGTACTTC. Translated: CASSFVTVRRKNIQYF.

This clonotype was seen ten or more times. J is TRBJ1-4 and V is TRBV28; TRBD1 matches at 7 bases. The J segment lost 0 bases and the V segment lost 4 bases, leaving 11 bases of the junction unmatched. Per germline, CDR1 MDHEN and CDR2 SYDVKM. The CDR3 has 18 residues. CDR3 region: CASSSGTATYTTNEKLFF. For the CDR3, the DNA is TGTGCCAGCAGTTCCGGGACAGCCACTTATACAACTAATGAAAAACTGTTTTTT.

This clonotype came up a few times. This CDR3 is CASSIPPMGGGELFF. The CDR3 DNA follows: TGTGCCAGCAGTATTCCCCCGATGGGGGGCGGGGAGCTGTTTTTT. J is TRBJ2-2 and V is TRBV28; maybe TRBD2 (6 bases). In germline, CDR1 is MDHEN, CDR2 SYDVKM. V lost 5 bases to trimming and J lost 7 bases, with 17 bases between them. The CDR3 spans 15 residues.

The gene calls are TRBV7-2 and TRBJ2-1; tentative D call: TRBD2 (6 bases). Germline V gene lookup returns CDR1 SGHTA and CDR2 FQGNSA. This CDR3 contains 18 residues. The V and J ends lost 3 bases and 3 bases respectively, with 21 bases between them. CDR3 amino acids: CASSFLGRGLSGYNEQFF. DNA of the CDR3: TGTGCCAGCAGCTTTCTAGGACGGGGGTTAAGTGGCTACAATGAGCAGTTCTTC.

This clonotype was counted ten times or more. This sequence joins TRBV5-1 and TRBJ2-2, with D maybe TRBD1 (6 bases). CDR1 and CDR2 from the germline V gene are SGHRS and YFSETQ. V was shortened by 5 bases and J by 0 bases, with 8 bases between the two germline ends. This CDR3 contains 14 residues. The CDR3 DNA sequence: TGCGCCAGCAGTTGGACAGCGAACACCGGGGAGCTGTTTTTT. Its protein product is CASSWTANTGELFF.

This clonotype has more than one count but fewer than ten. This rearrangement joins TRBV29-1 to TRBJ2-7, with unresolved D. The V end lost 3 bases, the J end lost 1 base, and 13 bases lay between the germline ends. Germline lookup yields CDR1 SQVTM and CDR2 ANQGSEA. This CDR3 contains 14 residues. CDR3 DNA: TGCAGCGTTGAGGGCTTTGGCAGTTCCTACGAGCAGTACTTC. Translating it yields CSVEGFGSSYEQYF.

The rearrangement uses TRBV5-6 and TRBJ1-4, with 11 bases identical to TRBD1. The germline CDR1 and CDR2 sequences are SGHDT and YYEEEE. The CDR3 has 15 residues. Trimming cost V 2 bases and J 8 bases; bases outside gene matches: 5. Here the CDR3 reads CASSFTGTGGEKLFF. The CDR3 coding sequence is TGTGCCAGCAGCTTTACCGGGACAGGGGGGGAAAAACTGTTTTTT.

The chain joins TRBV5-5 to TRBJ1-3; no clear D gene. Trimming pared 0 bases from V and 11 bases from J, leaving 15 bases between. The CDR3 spans 14 residues. Germline CDR1 SGHKS, CDR2 YYEKEE (reference sequence). In DNA, the CDR3 is TGTGCCAGCAGCTTGGCCGGGCTGGAGAACGCCATATATTTT. Its protein is CASSLAGLENAIYF. The full variable domain, in which reference TRBV5-5 and TRBJ1-3 provide the parts outside the CDR3, is DAGVTQSPTHLIKTRGQQVTLRCSPISGHKSVSWYQQVLGQGPQFIFQYYEKEERGRGNFPDRFSARQFPNYSSELNVNALLLGDSALYLCASSLAGLENAIYFGEGSWLTVV.

The V call is TRBV12-3 or TRBV12-4, the J call TRBJ1-4; TRBD1 matches 7 bases. This CDR3 region has 16 residues. Trimming at V came to 5 bases and at J to 5 bases, leaving 11 bases not matched to a gene. CDR3 nucleotides: TGTGCCAGCAGTCTACAGACAGGGCGGGTGAATGAAAAACTGTTTTTT. As protein: CASSLQTGRVNEKLFF.

This clonotype was observed a few times. Here the CDR3 DNA reads TGTGCCAGCAGCCAAGAGCCGGGGATGAACACTGAAGCTTTCTTT. Protein product: CASSQEPGMNTEAFF. The chain uses TRBV4-2 and TRBJ1-1, with D unresolved. Trimming cost V 0 bases and J 0 bases, with 8 bases left between them. CDR1 and CDR2 from the germline V gene are LGHNA and YNFKEQ. This CDR3 has 15 residues.

This clonotype occurred many times. The rearrangement links TRBV7-2 to TRBJ2-2; 10 bases match TRBD2. V trimming: 2 bases; J trimming: 3 bases; junction bases outside the gene matches: 12. CDR1 SGHTA and CDR2 FQGNSA come from the germline V gene. CDR3 length: 19 amino acids. The CDR3 DNA follows: TGTGCCAGCAGCTTATGGGCTAGCGGGAGTATAAAGGACACCGGGGAGCTGTTTTTT. This encodes CASSLWASGSIKDTGELFF. Full variable domain (rest looked up from reference TRBV7-2 and TRBJ2-2): GAGVSQSPSNKVTEKGKDVELRCDPISGHTALYWYRQSLGQGLEFLIYFQGNSAPDKSGLPSDRFSAERTGGSVSTLTIQRTQQEDSAVYLCASSLWASGSIKDTGELFFGEGSRLTVL.

This clonotype appeared a few times. The chain uses TRBV5-1 and TRBJ1-1, with D unclear. There are 16 residues in the CDR3. V shed 2 bases and J shed 2 bases, with 16 bases lying between them. Germline assignment: CDR1 SGHRS and CDR2 YFSETQ. The CDR3 region has the DNA TGCGCCAGCAGCTTAAGAACCGGGAAGGTCAACACTGAAGCTTTCTTT. Protein: CASSLRTGKVNTEAFF.

This clonotype was seen ten or more times. This chain links TRBV4-2 with TRBJ2-1; tentatively, D is TRBD2 (6 bases). The CDR3 length is 15 residues. The V end was cut by 2 bases, the J end by 3 bases, with 11 bases between. Germline lookup yields CDR1 LGHNA and CDR2 YNFKEQ. This CDR3 is CASSQYSGGYNEQFF. The CDR3 DNA follows: TGTGCCAGCAGCCAATATAGCGGAGGCTACAATGAGCAGTTCTTC.

The chain recombines TRBV5-1 with TRBJ2-5; no clear D gene. V lost 1 base to trimming and J lost 5 bases, with 9 bases between them. Germline CDR1 SGHRS, CDR2 YFSETQ. The CDR3 length is 13 residues. CDR3 coding DNA: TGCGCCAGCAGCTTGACCCCTGGGGAGACCCAGTACTTC. It codes for CASSLTPGETQYF.

This chain connects TRBV9 to TRBJ2-3; 8 nucleotides align to TRBD2. Germline values: CDR1 SGDLS, CDR2 YYNGEE. The CDR3 has 15 amino acids. V lost 6 bases, J lost 2 bases, and 8 bases stayed unmatched. CDR3 nucleotides: TGTGCCAGCACCAGAGCGGGAGCCCTCACAGATACGCAGTATTTT. Its protein is CASTRAGALTDTQYF.

This clonotype was counted many times. The chain joins TRBV12-3 or TRBV12-4 to TRBJ1-2; the match to TRBD1 covers 7 bases. The J segment lost 4 bases and the V segment lost 6 bases, leaving 11 bases of the junction unmatched. The CDR3 totals 15 residues. CDR3 region: CASRSRQGGLYGYTF. The CDR3 nucleotides are TGTGCCAGCAGGTCAAGACAGGGAGGGCTCTATGGCTACACCTTC.

The chain is built from TRBV5-1 and TRBJ2-4; no clear D. Germline V gene sequence: CDR1 SGHRS, CDR2 YFSETQ. This CDR3 comprises 13 residues. Trimming took off 4 bases at V and 2 bases at J, with 7 bases between the two ends. The CDR3 DNA follows: TGCGCCAGCAGCCCAGGATCCAAAAACATTCAGTACTTC. As protein: CASSPGSKNIQYF.

This clonotype has ten or more counts. The V and J genes are TRBV27 and TRBJ2-6; 12 bases map to TRBD1. The CDR3 is 17 amino acids. J gave up 2 bases and V 3 bases, and 2 bases lay outside the gene matches. The germline V gene encodes CDR1 MNHEY and CDR2 SMNVEV (reference sequence). This CDR3 reads CASSFGTGGAGANVLTF. The CDR3 nucleotides read TGTGCCAGCAGTTTCGGGACAGGGGGCGCTGGGGCCAACGTCCTGACTTTC.

This clonotype was found many times. The chain employs TRBV6-1 and TRBJ2-2; D is perhaps TRBD1 or TRBD2 (5 bases each). The germline CDR1 and CDR2 sequences are MNHNS and SASEGT. Trimming stripped 6 bases from V and 4 bases from J, with 15 bases between. The CDR3 is 15 residues long. CDR3 sequence reads: CASRGVFVGTGELFF. CDR3 sequence (DNA): TGTGCCAGCAGGGGGGTTTTCGTGGGCACCGGGGAGCTGTTTTTT.

This clonotype was detected only a few times. The chain recombines TRBV20-1 with TRBJ2-5, with a weak D call TRBD2 (5 bases). The CDR3 extends over 13 amino acids. Germline CDR1 and CDR2: DFQATT and SNEGSKA (reference sequence). The V end was cut by 4 bases, the J end by 5 bases, with 14 bases between. The CDR3 coding sequence is TGCAGTGCTACCGGGATGGAGTTGGAGACCCAGTACTTC. This gives the protein CSATGMELETQYF.